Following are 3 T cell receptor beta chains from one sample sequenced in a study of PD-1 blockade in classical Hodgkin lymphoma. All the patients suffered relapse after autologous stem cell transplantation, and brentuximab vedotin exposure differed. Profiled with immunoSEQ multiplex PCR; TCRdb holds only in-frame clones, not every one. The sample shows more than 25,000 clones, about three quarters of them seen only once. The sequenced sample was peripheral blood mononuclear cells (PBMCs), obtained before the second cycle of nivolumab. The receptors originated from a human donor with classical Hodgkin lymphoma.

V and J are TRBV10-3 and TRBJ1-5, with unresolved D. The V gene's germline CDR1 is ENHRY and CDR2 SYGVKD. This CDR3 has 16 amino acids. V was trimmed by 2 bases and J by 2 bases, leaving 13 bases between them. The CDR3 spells CAISEGLHGGNQPQHF. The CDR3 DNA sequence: TGTGCCATCAGTGAGGGACTCCACGGGGGCAATCAGCCCCAGCATTTT.

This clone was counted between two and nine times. CDR3 in amino acids: CASSQAQGADAEAFF. The DNA for the CDR3 is TGTGCCAGCAGCCAAGCGCAAGGGGCGGACGCTGAAGCTTTCTTT. This chain links TRBV4-2 with TRBJ1-1; D is perhaps TRBD1 (5 bases). Germline loops: CDR1 LGHNA, CDR2 YNFKEQ. CDR3 size: 15 residues. Trimming left V 1 base short and J 6 bases short, with 15 bases between.

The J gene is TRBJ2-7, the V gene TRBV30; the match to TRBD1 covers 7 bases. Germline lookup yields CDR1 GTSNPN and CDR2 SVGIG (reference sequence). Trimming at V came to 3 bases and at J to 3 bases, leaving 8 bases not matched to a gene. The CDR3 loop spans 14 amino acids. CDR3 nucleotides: TGTGCCTGGAGGTCGACAGGGTTTGGCTACGAGCAGTACTTC. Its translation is CAWRSTGFGYEQYF.